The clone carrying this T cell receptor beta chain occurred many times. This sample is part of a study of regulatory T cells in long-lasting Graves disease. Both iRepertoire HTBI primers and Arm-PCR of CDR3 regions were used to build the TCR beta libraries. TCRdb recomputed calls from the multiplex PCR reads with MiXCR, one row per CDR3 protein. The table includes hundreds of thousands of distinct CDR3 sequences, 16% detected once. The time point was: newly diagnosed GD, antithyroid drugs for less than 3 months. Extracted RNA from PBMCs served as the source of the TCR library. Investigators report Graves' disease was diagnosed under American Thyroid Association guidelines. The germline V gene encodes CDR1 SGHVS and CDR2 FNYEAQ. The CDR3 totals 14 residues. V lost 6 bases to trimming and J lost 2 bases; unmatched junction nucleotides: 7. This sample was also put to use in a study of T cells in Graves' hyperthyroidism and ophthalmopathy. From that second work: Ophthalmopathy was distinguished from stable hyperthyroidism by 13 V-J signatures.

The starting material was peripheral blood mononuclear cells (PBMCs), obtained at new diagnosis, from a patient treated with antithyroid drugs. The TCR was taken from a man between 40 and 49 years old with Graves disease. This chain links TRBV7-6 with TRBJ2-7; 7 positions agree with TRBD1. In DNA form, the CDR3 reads TGTGCCAGCAGGGACACAGGGGATACCTACGAGCAGTACTTC. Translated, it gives CASRDTGDTYEQYF.